A selection of T cell receptor beta chains follows, all from one sample in a study of CD8+CD57+ T cells in acquired aplastic anemia. TCRdb itself ran the reads through MiXCR, one entry per CDR3 protein. The table shows fewer than 300,000 distinct CDR3 sequences, with 82% occurring only once. The sequenced sample consisted of sorted CD4+, CD8+, or CD8+CD57+ T cells (not recorded which) from PBMCs. These receptors were collected from a human donor with aplastic anemia. CDR3s leave out the opening cysteine and the closing phenylalanine or tryptophan. Fields, in order: CDR3 protein, V gene, CDR3 length, clone size, J gene. Expanded clones get a size class; other rows say once, few or many, or leave the size out.

CDR3aa: ASSFGAWASGANVLT; v_gene: TRBV11-1; len: 15; abundance: -; j_gene: TRBJ2-6
CDR3aa: ASSLAGGPDTKIY; v_gene: TRBV7-8; len: 13; abundance: -; j_gene: TRBJ1-3
CDR3aa: ASSLGLVHKNEQF; v_gene: TRBV5-1; len: 13; abundance: few; j_gene: TRBJ2-1
CDR3aa: ASRHAGTDTQY; v_gene: TRBV2; len: 11; abundance: once; j_gene: -
CDR3aa: ASSLGEGDPDTQY; v_gene: TRBV5-6; len: 13; abundance: -; j_gene: TRBJ2-3
CDR3aa: SADRTSYGYT; v_gene: TRBV20-1; len: 10; abundance: -; j_gene: TRBJ1-2
CDR3aa: ASSTNIFSTEAF; v_gene: TRBV7-9; len: 12; abundance: -; j_gene: TRBJ1-1
CDR3aa: ASSVTGGASYGYI; v_gene: TRBV19; len: 13; abundance: -; j_gene: TRBJ1-2
CDR3aa: ASSEWDRDRGYT; v_gene: TRBV4-1; len: 12; abundance: -; j_gene: TRBJ1-2
CDR3aa: ASSGGWDTQY; v_gene: TRBV5-5; len: 10; abundance: -; j_gene: TRBJ2-3
CDR3aa: ASSPRGREGNTIY; v_gene: TRBV7-6; len: 13; abundance: few; j_gene: TRBJ1-3
CDR3aa: ASSFAGSCAAIALT; v_gene: TRBV7-2; len: 14; abundance: -; j_gene: TRBJ2-6
CDR3aa: ASGDGGTGGQY; v_gene: TRBV9; len: 11; abundance: -; j_gene: TRBJ2-3
CDR3aa: ASSEYANEQF; v_gene: TRBV25-1; len: 10; abundance: few; j_gene: TRBJ2-1
CDR3aa: ASSQAPGRVEETQY; v_gene: TRBV7-3; len: 14; abundance: -; j_gene: TRBJ2-5
CDR3aa: ASSPPRASGNTIY; v_gene: TRBV7-8; len: 13; abundance: -; j_gene: TRBJ1-3
CDR3aa: ASSTGLNEQYIEQF; v_gene: TRBV7-2; len: 14; abundance: -; j_gene: TRBJ2-1
CDR3aa: ASGDCSTDTEAF; v_gene: TRBV2; len: 12; abundance: -; j_gene: TRBJ1-1
CDR3aa: ASSLAGGPEEQQY; v_gene: TRBV7-8; len: 13; abundance: -; j_gene: TRBJ2-5
CDR3aa: ASSLAGGGGTT; v_gene: TRBV7-8; len: 11; abundance: -; j_gene: TRBJ1-2
CDR3aa: ASSSDVTGGQFLH; v_gene: TRBV7-8; len: 13; abundance: -; j_gene: TRBJ1-5
CDR3aa: ASSFAGDPDAQY; v_gene: TRBV7-8; len: 12; abundance: -; j_gene: TRBJ2-3
CDR3aa: ASSLTEVAVRPHRGYEQY; v_gene: TRBV7-2; len: 18; abundance: -; j_gene: TRBJ2-7
CDR3aa: ASSEMSKHYEQ; v_gene: TRBV9; len: 11; abundance: -; j_gene: TRBJ1-2
CDR3aa: ASCLDSDTQY; v_gene: TRBV7-9; len: 10; abundance: -; j_gene: TRBJ2-3
CDR3aa: ASSLAGGHETHVLT; v_gene: TRBV7-8; len: 14; abundance: -; j_gene: TRBJ2-6
CDR3aa: ASSADRGPYNEQF; v_gene: TRBV6-5; len: 13; abundance: -; j_gene: TRBJ2-1
CDR3aa: ASSFQISGGSDADGSSGNTIY; v_gene: TRBV7-9; len: 21; abundance: once; j_gene: TRBJ1-3
CDR3aa: ASSLHVTDTKYFF; v_gene: TRBV7-4; len: 13; abundance: -; j_gene: TRBJ1-1
CDR3aa: SVEASGYGYT; v_gene: TRBV29-1; len: 10; abundance: -; j_gene: TRBJ1-2
CDR3aa: ASSPGGYEQC; v_gene: TRBV7-9; len: 10; abundance: -; j_gene: TRBJ2-7
CDR3aa: ASSSGGGHSPLH; v_gene: TRBV5-5; len: 12; abundance: -; j_gene: TRBJ1-6
CDR3aa: ASSPRGPDKVRS; v_gene: TRBV7-8; len: 12; abundance: -; j_gene: TRBJ1-1
CDR3aa: ASSLASSYGATVLT; v_gene: TRBV7-2; len: 14; abundance: -; j_gene: TRBJ2-6
CDR3aa: ASSSGVTDEQF; v_gene: TRBV7-8; len: 11; abundance: few; j_gene: TRBJ2-1
CDR3aa: ASSLDGSGNTIY; v_gene: TRBV5-5; len: 12; abundance: once; j_gene: TRBJ1-3
CDR3aa: ASSIVLHANYGYT; v_gene: TRBV19; len: 13; abundance: -; j_gene: TRBJ1-2
CDR3aa: ASRTEAHEQY; v_gene: TRBV19; len: 10; abundance: -; j_gene: TRBJ2-7
CDR3aa: ASSLTKRGYYISQF; v_gene: TRBV7-8; len: 14; abundance: -; j_gene: TRBJ2-1
CDR3aa: AISGGSLPRGTDTQY; v_gene: TRBV10-3; len: 15; abundance: -; j_gene: TRBJ2-3
CDR3aa: ASSGTRGANTEAF; v_gene: TRBV5-8; len: 13; abundance: few; j_gene: TRBJ1-1
CDR3aa: ASSGQGARQPQH; v_gene: TRBV2; len: 12; abundance: -; j_gene: TRBJ1-5
CDR3aa: ASSLVGTGGNTDTQY; v_gene: TRBV11-2; len: 15; abundance: -; j_gene: TRBJ2-3
CDR3aa: ASSLTSGAENEQF; v_gene: TRBV19; len: 13; abundance: once; j_gene: TRBJ2-1
CDR3aa: ASSLAGGPEEQD; v_gene: TRBV7-3; len: 12; abundance: once; j_gene: TRBJ2-3
CDR3aa: SASRPGPDSPLH; v_gene: TRBV20-1; len: 12; abundance: -; j_gene: TRBJ1-6